These 16 T cell receptor beta chains originate from one sample sequenced in a study of breast tumors, draining lymph nodes, adjacent tissues. In TCRdb, the multiplex PCR reads were re-called with MiXCR into one record per CDR3 protein. The table records tens of thousands of distinct CDR3 sequences, 50% of them present only once. The material sequenced was breast tumor tissue. The receptors here all came from a female donor with breast cancer. Some clones in this sample may be carry-over from other donors' samples.

This clonotype has at least ten counts. A single base separates this from a much larger clone, so it may be a read error. This chain links TRBV14 with TRBJ2-7, with 10 bases that match TRBD2. From germline, CDR1 is SGHDN and CDR2 FVKESK. The CDR3 sequence is 17 residues long. The CDR3 spells CASSHLAGVGGSSEQYF. Here the CDR3 DNA reads TGTGCCAGCAGCCATCTAGCGGGAGTGGGAGGCTCCTCCGAGCAGTACTTC. Combining the CDR3 with reference TRBV14 and TRBJ2-7 gives the whole variable domain EAGVTQFPSHSVIEKGQTVTLRCDPISGHDNLYWYRRVMGKEIKFLLHFVKESKQDESGMPNNRFLAERTGGTYSTLKVQPAELEDSGVYFCASSHLAGVGGSSEQYFGPGTRLTVT.

On this clonotype itself: A read error may produce the germline difference seen at one junction end. The chain combines TRBV6-6 with TRBJ2-2, with D possibly TRBD2 on 7 matching bases. Germline CDR1 and CDR2: MNHNY and SVGAGI (reference sequence). This CDR3 is built from 15 residues. CDR3 amino acids: CASSRGGSDTGELFF. CDR3 sequence (DNA): TGCGCCAGCAGTAGGGGGGGATCGGACACCGGGGAGCTGTTTTTT.

About this clonotype: As the CDR3 is not closed by the conserved phenylalanine or tryptophan, this likely results from a read error. The DNA is left out, because the CDR3 cannot be placed on it with certainty; the CDR3 is given as TCRdb lists it. The chain combines TRBV6-2 or TRBV6-3 with TRBJ2-2. The CDR3 contains 13 residues when both ends are counted. Germline-derived CDR1 and CDR2 are MNHEY and SVGEGT. CDR3 sequence: CASTPANTGERMS.

Concerning this clonotype itself: Relative to the germline gene, one junction end is altered; a read error may explain this. The rearrangement joins TRBV20-1 to TRBJ2-1; D is uncertain. CDR1 DFQATT and CDR2 SNEGSKA come from the germline V gene (reference sequence). CDR3 length: 16 amino acids. The DNA of the CDR3 is TGCAGTGCTATAGTTACCTCCGGCTCCTCCTACAGTGAGCAGTTCTTC. It encodes CSAIVTSGSSYSEQFF.

This clonotype was recorded a few times. Being one base from a much bigger clone, this may be a read error. The V and J genes are TRBV5-4 and TRBJ2-3; D possibly matches TRBD1 or TRBD2 (5 bases each). Germline V gene lookup returns CDR1 SGHNT and CDR2 YYREEE (reference sequence). The CDR3 length is 16 residues. V was cut by 4 bases and J by 4 bases, with 19 bases left in between. For the CDR3, the DNA is TGTGCCAGCAGCGCCCGGGGCGCGAGGGTTTCAGATACGCAGTATTTT. It encodes CASSARGARVSDTQYF.

This clonotype was counted at least ten times. It may be a read error: a sequence one base away is much more abundant. This chain joins TRBV5-5 and TRBJ2-1; tentative D call: TRBD2 (5 bases). The CDR3 loop spans 12 amino acids. Trimming took off 2 bases at V and 9 bases at J, with 9 bases between the two ends. The germline V gene encodes CDR1 SGHKS and CDR2 YYEKEE (reference sequence). The CDR3 loop is CASSLLVPEQFF. The CDR3 coding sequence is TGTGCCAGCAGCTTACTAGTCCCTGAGCAGTTCTTC. The whole variable domain, filled in from reference TRBV5-5 and TRBJ2-1, reads DAGVTQSPTHLIKTRGQQVTLRCSPISGHKSVSWYQQVLGQGPQFIFQYYEKEERGRGNFPDRFSARQFPNYSSELNVNALLLGDSALYLCASSLLVPEQFFGPGTRLTVL.

By its share, this clonotype is medium-sized. The rearrangement links TRBV7-8 to TRBJ2-5; maybe TRBD1 (6 bases). Trimming left V 5 bases short and J 5 bases short, with 21 bases between. Germline V gene sequence: CDR1 SGHVS, CDR2 FQNEAQ. The length of the CDR3 is 16 residues. The CDR3 DNA is TGTGCCAGCAGCGGACAGCCCCGGGGCACGAAGGAGACCCAGTACTTC. This encodes CASSGQPRGTKETQYF.

This clonotype was detected many times. This chain uses TRBV12-3 or TRBV12-4 with TRBJ2-2; D gene unclear. The CDR3 has 13 amino acids. V lost 6 bases to trimming and J lost 2 bases, with 7 bases between them. The CDR3 loop reads CASSRGNTGELFF. The CDR3 bases are TGTGCCAGCAGCCGAGGAAACACCGGGGAGCTGTTTTTT.

About this clonotype: At one of its ends the junction is not consistent with the germline gene, which may arise from a read error. This chain joins TRBV11-3 and TRBJ2-2, with D possibly being TRBD2 (5 bases). The CDR3 runs 14 residues. Germline CDR1 is SGHNT and CDR2 is YENEEA. The CDR3 DNA reads TGTGCCAGCAGCCACATCTCGAACACCGGGGAGCTGTTCTTT. It is translated as CASSHISNTGELFF.

This clonotype is deemed medium-sized. This rearrangement joins TRBV20-1 to TRBJ1-6, with 9 positions matching TRBD1. V shed 6 bases, J shed 14 bases, and the junction held 11 bases outside the gene matches. CDR1 DFQATT and CDR2 SNEGSKA come from the germline V gene (reference sequence). The CDR3 is 13 residues long. CDR3 bases: TGCAGTGCCGAAGGGACAGGGCTTTCGTCCCTCCACTTT. Its protein product is CSAEGTGLSSLHF.

This clonotype was counted many times. The V gene is TRBV6-6, the J gene TRBJ1-5, with TRBD1 matching over 12 bases. This CDR3 is built from 18 residues. V lost 6 bases and J lost 3; bases outside the gene matches: 12. CDR1 and CDR2 from the germline V gene are MNHNY and SVGAGI (reference sequence). In nucleotides, the CDR3 is TGTGCCAGCAGGACACCGGGGACAGGGGGCTTCGACAATCAGCCCCAGCATTTT. It translates to CASRTPGTGGFDNQPQHF.

The rearrangement uses TRBV9 and TRBJ2-4, with 7 bases lining up with TRBD2. Germline V CDR1 and CDR2: SGDLS, YYNGEE. CDR3 size: 17 residues. V shed 0 bases and J 7 bases; nucleotides not matched to a gene: 13. CDR3 residues: CASSVAGGGTAGNIQYF. CDR3 DNA sequence: TGTGCCAGCAGCGTAGCCGGGGGAGGGACGGCCGGGAACATTCAGTACTTC.

This clonotype was seen at least ten times. Just one base apart from a much larger clone, this may be a read error. This chain links TRBV5-5 with TRBJ2-7; possibly TRBD2 for D (5 bases). Germline CDR1 SGHKS, CDR2 YYEKEE (reference sequence). This CDR3 spans 15 amino acids. V gave up 1 base and J gave up 0 bases, with 11 bases separating them. The CDR3: CASSLRGSASYEQYF. In nucleotides, the CDR3 is TGTGCCAGCAGCTTGAGAGGGTCCGCCTCCTACGAGCAGTACTTC.

The rearrangement uses TRBV24-1 and TRBJ2-3; D is possibly TRBD1 or TRBD2 (5 bases each). Deletions cut 5 bases from V and 0 bases from J, with 5 bases between. The germline CDR1 and CDR2 sequences are KGHDR and SFDVKD. The CDR3 contains 13 residues. In nucleotides, the CDR3 is TGTGCCACCAGTGGGGACAGCACAGATACGCAGTATTTT. Its protein product is CATSGDSTDTQYF.

This clonotype was counted many times. One junction end does not reproduce the germline sequence, and a read error may be involved. This rearrangement joins TRBV5-6 to TRBJ2-1; 7 bases match TRBD1. Germline values: CDR1 SGHDT, CDR2 YYEEEE. The CDR3 extends over 14 amino acids. The chain's CDR3 is CASSSLGTGQIIWF. The CDR3 DNA follows: TGTGCCAGCAGCTCCCTGGGGACGGGACAGATCATTTGGTTC. The variable domain in full, completed from reference TRBV5-6 and TRBJ2-1, reads DAGVTQSPTHLIKTRGQQVTLRCSPKSGHDTVSWYQQALGQGPQFIFQYYEEEERQRGNFPDRFSGHQFPNYSSELNVNALLLGDSALYLCASSSLGTGQIIWFGPGTRLTVL.

The genes are TRBV4-1 and TRBJ1-2, with TRBD1 as a possible D gene (6 bases). The CDR3 consists of 20 residues. V dropped 4 bases and J dropped 0 bases, with 27 bases sitting between them. Germline V gene sequence: CDR1 MGHRA, CDR2 YSYEKL. The CDR3 DNA follows: TGCGCCAGCAGCCTCAGGACCCGAGCGGGATGGGGGGCATCTAACTATGGCTACACCTTC. Protein product: CASSLRTRAGWGASNYGYTF.